This is a list of T cell receptor beta chains from one sample in a study of T cell repertoires in cytomegalovirus infection. MiXCR, run by TCRdb on the reads, gives a single entry per CDR3 protein. Of roughly 230,000 distinct CDR3 sequences in the sample, 6% to 8% were seen once. Source material: PBMCs. The receptor set was obtained from a human donor in good health (CMV status not recorded). Some clones in this sample may be carry-over from other donors' samples. Each CDR3 is given with its conserved first and last residue. The D gene is left open where the match is weak. Not every row has a clone size; where given, it reads once, few, many or a size class.

many	TRBV5-1	TRBJ1-2	-	CASSANIRDNYGYTF	TGCGCCAGCAGCGCTAATATCCGGGACAACTATGGCTACACCTTC
many	TRBV7-2	TRBJ1-5	-	CASSLEPALRQPQHF	TGTGCCAGCAGCTTAGAGCCGGCGTTGCGGCAGCCCCAGCATTTT
many	TRBV19	TRBJ1-1	-	CASSIRGSMNTEAFF	TGTGCCAGTAGTATTAGGGGCAGCATGAACACTGAAGCTTTCTTT
many	TRBV12-3/TRBV12-4	TRBJ2-3	TRBD1	CASDEGAGTTPGTQYF	TGTGCCAGCGATGAGGGGGCTGGGACAACGCCCGGTACGCAGTATTTT
many	TRBV20-1	TRBJ1-1	TRBD1	CSANRGGTEAFF	TGCAGTGCCAACAGGGGTGGCACTGAAGCTTTCTTT
-	TRBV2	TRBJ1-5	TRBD1	CASSDGTGGTHQPQHF	TGTGCCAGCAGTGATGGGACAGGGGGGACACATCAGCCCCAGCATTTT
many	TRBV28	TRBJ1-2	TRBD1	CASSFGGTAYGYTF	TGTGCCAGCAGTTTTGGTGGGACAGCATATGGCTACACCTTC
few	TRBV20-1	TRBJ2-7	-	CSAADYEQYF	TGCAGTGCAGCGGACTACGAGCAGTACTTC
many	TRBV7-2	TRBJ1-2	TRBD1	CASSFRGIDVGYTF	TGTGCCAGCAGCTTCAGGGGGATAGACGTTGGCTACACCTTC
few	TRBV12-5	TRBJ1-3	TRBD1	CASGLAVTTGASGNTIYF	TGTGCTAGTGGTTTGGCGGTCACCACAGGGGCATCTGGAAACACCATATATTTT
-	TRBV7-2	TRBJ2-5	TRBD2	CASSLIPGTGGGAKTQYF	TGTGCCAGCAGCTTAATACCGGGGACTGGCGGGGGGGCGAAGACCCAGTACTTC
few	TRBV18	TRBJ1-1	-	CASSLSADTEAFF	TGTGCCAGCTCACTTAGCGCGGACACTGAAGCTTTCTTT
few	TRBV29-1	TRBJ2-5	-	CSVHGPITGRTQYF	TGCAGCGTGCACGGACCTATAACGGGGAGGACCCAGTACTTC
many	TRBV6-2/TRBV6-3	TRBJ2-5	-	CASSGTVQETQYF	TGTGCCAGCAGTGGAACAGTACAAGAGACCCAGTACTTC
many	TRBV29-1	TRBJ1-5	-	CSVEGAQNQPQHF	TGCAGCGTTGAAGGAGCCCAAAATCAGCCCCAGCATTTT
many	TRBV7-2	TRBJ1-2	-	CASSLRRLGYTF	TGTGCCAGCAGTTTAAGAAGGTTGGGCTACACCTTC
-	TRBV5-1	TRBJ1-1	-	CASSLAASGTEAFF	TGCGCCAGCAGCTTGGCCGCTTCCGGCACTGAAGCTTTCTTT
-	TRBV29-1	TRBJ2-3	-	CSVGAADTQYF	TGCAGCGTTGGCGCCGCAGATACGCAGTATTTT
-	TRBV6-6	TRBJ2-2	TRBD2	CASSYSVRERGPYTGELFF	TGTGCCAGCAGTTACAGCGTCAGGGAGCGGGGGCCCTACACCGGGGAGCTGTTTTTT
many	TRBV14	TRBJ1-6	TRBD1	CASSPQGVSHSPLHF	TGTGCCAGCAGCCCCCAGGGGGTTTCGCATTCACCCCTCCACTTT
many	TRBV19	TRBJ2-2	-	CASTTQGGTYTGELFF	TGTGCCAGTACCACCCAGGGGGGCACGTACACCGGGGAGCTGTTTTTT
many	TRBV7-9	TRBJ1-2	-	CASSSSQRDGYTF	TGTGCCAGCAGCTCCTCCCAACGGGATGGCTACACCTTC
many	TRBV29-1	TRBJ2-5	-	CSVTIRGRKETQYF	TGCAGCGTTACGATCCGGGGCCGGAAAGAGACCCAGTACTTC
many	TRBV6-2/TRBV6-3	TRBJ1-5	TRBD1	CASSSGQGARHQPQHF	TGTGCCAGCAGTTCCGGACAGGGGGCGCGACATCAGCCCCAGCATTTT
many	TRBV7-8	TRBJ1-5	-	CASSADSGNQPQHF	TGTGCCAGCAGTGCCGACTCAGGCAATCAGCCCCAGCATTTT
few	TRBV29-1	TRBJ1-3	-	CSVAVPLISSGNTIYF	TGCAGCGTTGCGGTGCCCCTGATTTCATCTGGAAACACCATATATTTT
-	TRBV28	TRBJ2-3	TRBD1	CASSLTWTGETDTQCF	TGTGCCAGCAGTTTGACGTGGACAGGGGAGACAGATACGCAGTGTTTT
many	TRBV2	TRBJ1-4	TRBD1	CASRAPGQGLEKLFF	TGTGCCAGCAGGGCCCCGGGACAGGGACTCGAAAAACTGTTTTTT
many	TRBV7-2	TRBJ2-2	-	CASSLGPGMDTGELFF	TGTGCCAGCAGCTTAGGGCCAGGGATGGACACCGGGGAGCTGTTTTTT
once	TRBV14	TRBJ2-5	-	CASSQDESTQYF	TGTGCCAGCAGCCAAGATGAGTCGACCCAGTACTTC
many	TRBV28	TRBJ1-1	-	CASSPRRFEAFF	TGTGCCAGCAGTCCCCGGAGATTTGAAGCTTTCTTT
many	TRBV20-1	TRBJ1-1	-	CSARGRTEAFF	TGCAGTGCTAGGGGTCGGACTGAAGCTTTCTTT
-	TRBV18	TRBJ2-1	-	CASSQTGGSYNEQFF	TGTGCCAGCTCACAGACAGGCGGCTCCTACAATGAGCAGTTCTTC
few	TRBV20-1	TRBJ2-7	TRBD1	CSARDQTGGAYEQYF	TGCAGTGCTAGAGATCAAACAGGGGGAGCCTACGAGCAGTACTTC
many	TRBV6-1	TRBJ2-2	TRBD1	CASTRPGQGNTGELFF	TGTGCCAGCACTCGACCGGGACAGGGAAACACCGGGGAGCTGTTTTTT
many	TRBV7-2	TRBJ2-7	-	CASSLAGDSYEQYF	TGTGCCAGCAGCCTGGCAGGGGATTCCTACGAGCAGTACTTC
many	TRBV4-2	TRBJ2-3	TRBD2	CASSQEIAGHTDTQYF	TGTGCCAGCAGCCAAGAAATAGCGGGCCACACAGATACGCAGTATTTT
many	TRBV7-7	TRBJ2-2	TRBD1	CASSPRDRGEAGELFF	TGTGCCAGCAGCCCCCGGGACAGGGGAGAGGCCGGGGAGCTGTTTTTT
many	TRBV27	TRBJ1-2	TRBD1	CASSLGPTGNYGYTF	TGTGCCAGCAGTTTAGGCCCGACAGGGAACTATGGCTACACCTTC
-	TRBV7-2	TRBJ1-5	-	CASSLGIRESQPQHF	TGTGCCAGCAGCTTAGGAATCAGGGAATCTCAGCCCCAGCATTTT
many	TRBV12-3/TRBV12-4	TRBJ2-2	-	CASSLVDTGELFF	TGTGCCAGCAGTTTAGTAGACACCGGGGAGCTGTTTTTT
many	TRBV15	TRBJ2-6	TRBD1	CATSTDDRAGANVLTF	TGTGCCACCAGCACCGACGACAGGGCTGGGGCCAACGTCCTGACTTTC
many	TRBV7-6	TRBJ2-7	TRBD1	CASSPSRDRVEGSEQYF	TGTGCCAGCAGCCCAAGTCGGGACAGGGTTGAAGGTTCTGAGCAGTACTTC
-	TRBV20-1	TRBJ2-2	-	CSVPLKGNTGELFF	TGCAGTGTTCCACTGAAGGGAAACACCGGGGAGCTGTTTTTT
many	TRBV7-2	TRBJ2-7	-	CASSFSVEGYEQYF	TGTGCCAGCAGCTTTAGTGTGGAGGGCTACGAGCAGTACTTC
many	TRBV5-5	TRBJ2-7	-	CASSLAPAGPVYEQYF	TGTGCCAGCAGCTTGGCCCCGGCGGGGCCAGTCTACGAGCAGTACTTC
many	TRBV5-4	TRBJ1-5	TRBD1	CASSSQGGTQHF	TGTGCCAGCAGCTCCCAGGGGGGGACCCAGCATTTT
many	TRBV7-2	TRBJ2-2	-	CASSSLAGSSTGELFF	TGTGCCAGCAGCTCCCTCGCAGGGAGTAGCACCGGGGAGCTGTTTTTT
many	TRBV28	TRBJ1-5	-	CASSLLVSSGQPQHF	TGTGCCAGCAGTTTATTAGTCAGTTCAGGCCAGCCCCAGCATTTT
many	TRBV29-1	TRBJ2-1	-	CSELNQSNEQFF	TGCAGCGAACTGAACCAGAGCAATGAGCAGTTCTTC
many	TRBV12-3/TRBV12-4	TRBJ2-2	-	CALRGQQTGELFF	TGTGCCCTCAGGGGCCAACAGACCGGGGAGCTGTTTTTT
-	TRBV29-1	TRBJ2-1	-	CSVDFFNEQFF	TGCAGCGTTGATTTTTTTAATGAGCAGTTCTTC
many	TRBV20-1	TRBJ2-7	-	CSGQGPIRLYEQYF	TGCAGTGGGCAGGGGCCCATAAGACTCTACGAGCAGTACTTC
many	TRBV6-2/TRBV6-3	TRBJ1-2	TRBD1	CASRPTGDDGYTF	TGTGCCAGCAGACCTACAGGGGACGATGGCTACACCTTC
many	TRBV9	TRBJ2-3	-	CASSEVGADTQYF	TGTGCCAGCAGCGAGGTAGGGGCAGATACGCAGTATTTT